These 24 T cell receptor beta chains came from one sample sequenced in a study of TIL therapy for anti-PD-1-resistant metastatic lung cancer. The immunoSEQ assay was v3. The protocol was immunoSEQ multiplex PCR, while the TCRdb copy is restricted to in-frame clones and leaves out a portion. The table records tens of thousands of clones, around three quarters of them present only once. The time point here: pre-treatment sample, taken before nivolumab and TIL therapy. The sequencing here drew on blood, taken at baseline. Receptors originate from a woman aged 25 to 80 with non-small cell lung cancer.

V usage is TRBV28 and J usage is TRBJ2-3; TRBD1 aligns across 8 bases. Germline V CDR1 and CDR2: MDHEN, SYDVKM. The CDR3 length is 15 residues. After removal of 6 bases from V and 2 bases from J, the junction contained 7 bases not matched to a gene. CDR3 protein: CASSPGQGYTDTQYF. CDR3 in DNA: TGTGCCAGCAGCCCCGGACAGGGATACACAGATACGCAGTATTTT.

The chain employs TRBV10-3 and TRBJ2-5; 7 nucleotides match TRBD2. The CDR3 extends over 14 amino acids. V was clipped by 3 bases and J by 3 bases; unmatched bases: 4. Germline lookup yields CDR1 ENHRY and CDR2 SYGVKD. The CDR3, as DNA: TGTGCCATCAGTGATTGGGGGGGAGAAGAGACCCAGTACTTC. This codes for CAISDWGGEETQYF.

This chain connects TRBV5-4 to TRBJ2-3; TRBD2 agrees at 13 bases. This CDR3 is built from 17 residues. Germline assignment: CDR1 SGHNT and CDR2 YYREEE (reference sequence). After removal of 0 bases from V and 2 bases from J, the junction contained 3 bases not matched to a gene. CDR3 in DNA: TGTGCCAGCAGCTTGGGGACTAGCGGGAGTCCCACAGATACGCAGTATTTT. The encoded protein is CASSLGTSGSPTDTQYF.

This clone came up a few times. This rearrangement joins TRBV6-1 to TRBJ1-3; D is ambiguous. Trimming removed 6 bases at V and 0 bases at J, with 12 bases between. Germline loops: CDR1 MNHNS, CDR2 SASEGT. The CDR3 totals 15 residues. The CDR3 sequence is CASRLGAFSGNTIYF. The CDR3 nucleotides are TGTGCCAGCAGGCTAGGCGCCTTCTCTGGAAACACCATATATTTT.

V usage is TRBV29-1 and J usage is TRBJ2-7; D possibly matches TRBD1 or TRBD2 (5 bases each). The CDR3 spans 13 residues. The V gene's germline CDR1 is SQVTM and CDR2 ANQGSEA. Trimming removed 4 bases from V and 0 bases from J, with 10 bases in between. CDR3 nucleotides: TGCAGCGTTGGTTGGGACCTCTCCTACGAGCAGTACTTC. Amino acids: CSVGWDLSYEQYF.

This clone was observed once. The CDR3 region is CASSQGPGTDTQYF. The CDR3 nucleotides are TGTGCCAGCTCTCAGGGCCCGGGCACAGATACGCAGTATTTT. The chain has TRBV18 and TRBJ2-3; D perhaps matches TRBD1 (5 bases). V lost 6 bases, J lost 1 base, and 11 bases lay in between. CDR1 is KGHSH and CDR2 is LQKENI in the germline V gene. The CDR3 extends over 14 amino acids.

This chain links TRBV30 with TRBJ2-5; 8 positions match TRBD2. Germline V gene lookup returns CDR1 GTSNPN and CDR2 SVGIG (reference sequence). The CDR3 has 14 amino acids. With 2 bases clipped from V and 1 base from J, the junction kept 3 bases outside the gene matches. CDR3 protein: CAWSTGTSQETQYF. The DNA for the CDR3 is TGTGCCTGGAGTACTGGGACTAGCCAAGAGACCCAGTACTTC.

The CDR3 loop reads CASSQDSGTYNEQFF. The DNA of the CDR3 is TGTGCCAGCAGCCAAGATAGCGGGACCTACAATGAGCAGTTCTTC. The chain links TRBV14 to TRBJ2-1, with TRBD2 matching over 8 bases. The CDR3 is 15 residues long. Trimming took 0 bases from V and 2 from J; bases not matched to a gene: 0. CDR1 SGHDN and CDR2 FVKESK come from the germline V gene.

This clone was observed a handful of times. This chain uses TRBV19 with TRBJ1-2; D unresolved. The germline V gene has CDR1 LNHDA and CDR2 SQIVND (reference sequence). The CDR3 length is 14 residues. Deletions cut 5 bases from V and 7 bases from J, with 17 bases between. The CDR3 sequence is CASSLAYGRRGYTF. The CDR3 nucleotides read TGTGCCAGTAGTTTGGCCTACGGTCGGCGTGGCTACACCTTC.

The chain links TRBV15 to TRBJ2-1; 7 bases are shared with TRBD2. The germline gives CDR1 LNHNV, CDR2 YYDKDF (reference sequence). CDR3 size: 14 residues. The V gene end was trimmed by 1 base and the J gene end by 8 bases; junction bases not matched to a gene: 5. CDR3 sequence (DNA): TGTGCCACCAGCAGAGCCTATGGGAGGGATGAGCAGTTCTTC. Translating gives CATSRAYGRDEQFF.

This chain joins TRBV6-6 and TRBJ2-5; 7 nucleotides match TRBD1. The CDR3 has 13 residues. Germline V CDR1 and CDR2: MNHNY, SVGAGI (reference sequence). J gave up 4 bases and V 9 bases, and 8 bases lay outside the gene matches. CDR3 coding DNA: TGTGCCAGACCGGGACAGAGGTTAGAGACCCAGTACTTC. Translation gives CARPGQRLETQYF.

This clone has a handful of counts. This sequence joins TRBV11-2 and TRBJ1-2; D gene unclear. This CDR3 is 15 amino acids long. The germline gives CDR1 SGHAT, CDR2 FQNNGV. V was pared by 0 bases and J by 8 bases, with 16 bases between. CDR3 sequence: CASSLDPGRPFGYTF. The CDR3 region has the DNA TGTGCCAGCAGCTTAGATCCGGGTAGGCCTTTCGGCTACACCTTC.

The chain carries TRBV11-1 and TRBJ1-6; D remains unclear. The V end lost 3 bases, the J end lost 10 bases, and 7 bases lay between the germline ends. The CDR3 loop spans 12 amino acids. CDR1 and CDR2 (germline): SGHAT, FQDESV (reference sequence). The CDR3 DNA sequence: TGTGCCAGCAGCTTCCCGGGATCACCCCTCCACTTT. Translated, it gives CASSFPGSPLHF.

The gene calls are TRBV19 and TRBJ1-4; 9 bases map to TRBD1. The CDR3 is 15 amino acids. With 9 bases clipped from V and 4 bases from J, the junction kept 9 bases outside the gene matches. Germline assignment: CDR1 LNHDA and CDR2 SQIVND (reference sequence). Written as DNA, the CDR3 is TGTGCCAGCCGCTCGGGACAGGGTATTAATGAAAAACTGTTTTTT. Encoded protein: CASRSGQGINEKLFF.

The chain couples TRBV5-6 to TRBJ1-5, with D perhaps TRBD1 (6 bases). Trimming left V 4 bases short and J 1 base short, with 15 bases between. The CDR3 runs to 16 residues. CDR1 is SGHDT, CDR2 YYEEEE, per germline. DNA for the CDR3: TGTGCCAGCAGCAGCCGACAGGATCTAAGCAATCAGCCCCAGCATTTT. Protein product: CASSSRQDLSNQPQHF. Full variable domain (missing parts from reference TRBV5-6 and TRBJ1-5): DAGVTQSPTHLIKTRGQQVTLRCSPKSGHDTVSWYQQALGQGPQFIFQYYEEEERQRGNFPDRFSGHQFPNYSSELNVNALLLGDSALYLCASSSRQDLSNQPQHFGDGTRLSIL.

The chain uses TRBV5-6 and TRBJ2-1; 8 nucleotides match TRBD1. CDR1 is SGHDT, CDR2 YYEEEE, per germline. The CDR3 totals 16 residues. The ends lost 4 bases at V and 6 bases at J; junction bases unmatched: 12. The CDR3 DNA is TGTGCCAGCAGCGTCTTCCAGGGGGCAGGGAGCAATGAGCAGTTCTTC. It yields the protein CASSVFQGAGSNEQFF.

The chain carries TRBV7-8 and TRBJ1-5; 7 bases line up with TRBD1. The CDR3 is 16 amino acids. The V gene's germline CDR1 is SGHVS and CDR2 FQNEAQ. J gave up 6 bases and V 0 bases, and 8 bases lay outside the gene matches. The CDR3, as DNA: TGTGCCAGCAGCTTAGCGGAAGGACAGGTAGTTCAGCCCCAGCATTTT. Its protein is CASSLAEGQVVQPQHF.

The chain employs TRBV11-1 and TRBJ2-1; TRBD2 is a possible D gene (6 bases). V dropped 2 bases and J dropped 9 bases, with 11 bases sitting between them. Germline CDR1 and CDR2: SGHAT and FQDESV (reference sequence). The CDR3 length is 13 residues. The CDR3 loop reads CASSLTSLAEQFF. DNA of the CDR3: TGTGCCAGCAGCTTAACTAGCCTGGCTGAGCAGTTCTTC.

The CDR3 region is CAAGGGGWQETQYF. The CDR3 bases are TGCGCCGCAGGGGGAGGGGGCTGGCAAGAGACCCAGTACTTC. The chain carries TRBV10-2 and TRBJ2-5, with D tentatively TRBD1 or TRBD2 (7 bases each). The germline V and J ends were trimmed by 11 bases and 2 bases, with 18 bases remaining between them. The V gene's germline CDR1 is WSHSY and CDR2 SAAADI. The CDR3 is 14 amino acids.

V gene TRBV4-1 combines with J gene TRBJ1-5; D unresolved. This CDR3 spans 13 amino acids. V lost 0 bases and J lost 11, with 11 bases in between. Looked up from germline, CDR1 is MGHRA and CDR2 is YSYEKL. The CDR3: CASSQDQRMSQHF. CDR3 nucleotides: TGCGCCAGCAGCCAAGACCAGAGGATGTCCCAGCATTTT.

The rearrangement joins TRBV6-1 to TRBJ1-1; no firm D call. This CDR3 is 13 amino acids long. Trimming removed 5 bases at V and 3 bases at J, with 10 bases between. The germline gives CDR1 MNHNS, CDR2 SASEGT. CDR3 loop: CASSQVGYTEAFF. The CDR3 bases are TGTGCCAGCAGTCAGGTTGGATACACTGAAGCTTTCTTT.

The V and J genes are TRBV11-2 and TRBJ2-5; no definite D call. The CDR3 covers 11 residues. Trimming shortened V by 4 bases and J by 4 bases, and 4 bases separated the two germline ends. Germline V lookup: CDR1 SGHAT, CDR2 FQNNGV. CDR3 residues: CASSSSETQYF. The CDR3 coding sequence is TGTGCCAGCAGCTCTTCAGAGACCCAGTACTTC. Full variable domain (rest looked up from reference TRBV11-2 and TRBJ2-5): EAGVAQSPRYKIIEKRQSVAFWCNPISGHATLYWYQQILGQGPKLLIQFQNNGVVDDSQLPKDRFSAERLKGVDSTLKIQPAKLEDSAVYLCASSSSETQYFGPGTRLLVL.

V gene TRBV6-6 combines with J gene TRBJ2-7; D may be TRBD1 or TRBD2 (5 bases each). CDR1 and CDR2 (germline): MNHNY, SVGAGI (reference sequence). The CDR3 contains 13 residues. V was shortened by 8 bases and J by 4 bases, with 15 bases between the two germline ends. For the CDR3, the DNA is TGTGCCAGCGAACGGGGCAACGGGTACGAGCAGTACTTC. Encoded protein: CASERGNGYEQYF.

The V gene is TRBV27, the J gene TRBJ2-7; TRBD1 might be the D (6 bases). V gave up 3 bases and J gave up 7 bases, with 19 bases separating them. The CDR3 contains 15 residues. The germline V gene encodes CDR1 MNHEY and CDR2 SMNVEV (reference sequence). The CDR3 here is CASSFGQGQRGEQYF. The DNA of the CDR3 is TGTGCCAGCAGTTTTGGGCAGGGGCAACGGGGTGAGCAGTACTTC.